This TCR beta chain was documented in a study of blood T cell repertoires in COVID-19. Across the whole study: From the United States, Italy and Spain came samples of acute and convalescent COVID-19.

As handled by the study authors: Amplified reference gene primers provided the basis for estimating nucleated cell counts. Sequenced by immunoSEQ multiplex PCR; TCRdb stores in-frame clones only, minus some. That table supplies the V and J calls and clone size; D and trimming were determined from the DNA. The sample carries approximately 300,000 clones, 86% recorded once. This CDR3 contains 20 residues. Looked up from germline, CDR1 is MDHEN and CDR2 is SYDVKM. V trimming: 5 bases; J trimming: 1 base; junction bases outside the gene matches: 17. This clone was detected a few times. Sequencing was performed on PBMCs or T cells enriched from blood (not recorded which). The V and J genes are TRBV28 and TRBJ2-1; 10 bases match TRBD1. This clonotype was obtained from a woman between 18 and 29 years old who had recovered from COVID-19. Written as DNA, the CDR3 is TGTGCCAGCAGTGGCCCAGGTCCGGGACAGGGGACGTCATCCTACAATGAGCAGTTCTTC. Residues: CASSGPGPGQGTSSYNEQFF.